A single sample gave rise to the 5 T cell receptor beta chains below, sequenced in a study of shared clonotypes between healthy human individuals. Repertoires were generated with immunoSEQ multiplex PCR, while TCRdb's copy carries only in-frame clones and drops some. The sample holds approximately 1,000,000 clones, 60% to 85% seen once. Sequenced material: memory CD4+ T cells from PBMCs. Subset defined: CD45RA-negative fraction. The receptor set was obtained from a man aged 18 to 29 in good health. Some clones in this sample may be carry-over from other donors' samples.

CDR3 in DNA: TGTGCCAGCCGGGGGTCAACAAACTATGGCTACACCTTC. It specifies CASRGSTNYGYTF. This sequence joins TRBV2 and TRBJ1-2, with D maybe TRBD1 (5 bases). V was clipped by 8 bases and J by 2 bases, with 12 bases between them. Germline CDR1 SNHLY, CDR2 FYNNEI. The CDR3 is made up of 13 amino acids.

This clone was seen a single time. The V call is TRBV4-1, the J call TRBJ2-2; 12 nucleotides align to TRBD2. Germline V gene data show CDR1 as MGHRA and CDR2 as YSYEKL. This CDR3 spans 16 amino acids. The trim removed 4 bases at V and 6 bases at J, leaving 6 bases unmatched. CDR3 sequence (DNA): TGCGCCAGCAGCCTTCAGACTAGCGGGAGCCCCGGGGAGCTGTTTTTT. Its translation is CASSLQTSGSPGELFF.

The chain recombines TRBV7-3 with TRBJ2-2; TRBD2 aligns across 13 bases. V lost 2 bases and J lost 4; bases outside the gene matches: 13. CDR1 SGHTA and CDR2 FQGTGA come from the germline V gene. The CDR3 contains 20 residues. The CDR3 region is CASSLVPGLAGAFGTGELFF. CDR3 nucleotide sequence: TGTGCCAGCAGCTTAGTCCCTGGACTAGCGGGAGCGTTTGGCACCGGGGAGCTGTTTTTT.

CDR3 sequence reads: CASSQVAGGPGEQFF. The CDR3 DNA reads TGTGCCAGCAGTCAGGTGGCGGGAGGGCCGGGGGAGCAGTTCTTC. The chain has TRBV6-5 and TRBJ2-1; 9 bases match TRBD2. The CDR3 runs to 15 residues. Germline V CDR1 and CDR2: MNHEY, SVGAGI. V trimming: 5 bases; J trimming: 10 bases; junction bases outside the gene matches: 12.

This clone was found many times. V usage is TRBV28 and J usage is TRBJ1-5; possible D gene TRBD1, 6 bases. The germline V and J ends were trimmed by 3 bases and 3 bases, with 18 bases remaining between them. Per germline, CDR1 MDHEN and CDR2 SYDVKM. The CDR3 runs 17 residues. CDR3 coding DNA: TGTGCCAGCAGTTTGACGCAGGGGACTGGAAACAATCAGCCCCAGCATTTT. It is translated as CASSLTQGTGNNQPQHF.